A single sample is the source of the 9 T cell receptor beta chains below, sequenced in a study of T cell repertoires in ileal Crohn's disease. The table came from immunoSEQ multiplex PCR; TCRdb's copy has only in-frame clones and leaves some out. The table has about 15,000 clones, around 78% seen once. Sample time point: neoterminal ileum biopsy at postoperative endoscopy, about 6 months after surgery. The sequencing sample was made of ileal tissue. These receptors were taken from an adult with Crohn's disease.

V gene TRBV5-1 combines with J gene TRBJ2-2, with 9 bases aligning to TRBD1. The V gene end was trimmed by 4 bases and the J gene end by 6 bases; junction bases not matched to a gene: 13. The CDR3 has 17 residues. Germline CDR1 and CDR2: SGHRS and YFSETQ. The CDR3 is CASSRDIRDRVSGELFF. The CDR3 DNA reads TGCGCCAGCAGCCGCGACATCCGGGACAGGGTTTCCGGGGAGCTGTTTTTT.

The genes are TRBV30 and TRBJ2-3; D gene ambiguous. Germline CDR1 reads GTSNPN; CDR2 reads SVGIG (reference sequence). Trimming took off 0 bases at V and 4 bases at J, with 5 bases between the two ends. The CDR3 spans 12 residues. The CDR3 DNA sequence: TGTGCCTGGAGTGTATCCGCAGATACGCAGTATTTT. Residues: CAWSVSADTQYF.

The chain joins TRBV18 to TRBJ1-1; D not certain. CDR1 and CDR2 from the germline V gene are KGHSH and LQKENI. V gave up 4 bases and J gave up 1 base, with 7 bases separating them. The CDR3 has 13 residues. CDR3 sequence reads: CASSLSTNTEAFF. DNA of the CDR3: TGTGCCAGCTCACTTTCAACGAACACTGAAGCTTTCTTT.

V usage is TRBV19 and J usage is TRBJ2-1, with D possibly called TRBD1 or TRBD2 (5 bases each). Germline lookup yields CDR1 LNHDA and CDR2 SQIVND (reference sequence). Trimming cost V 3 bases and J 6 bases, with 12 bases left between them. This CDR3 has 14 amino acids. The CDR3 nucleotides are TGTGCCAGTAGTATGGGGCGGAGGAGCAATGAGCAGTTCTTC. Its translation is CASSMGRRSNEQFF.

This chain uses TRBV2 with TRBJ1-5; 7 nucleotides align to TRBD1. Germline V gives CDR1 SNHLY, CDR2 FYNNEI. This CDR3 region has 14 residues. The V segment lost 6 bases and the J segment 5 bases; nucleotides outside the gene matches: 7. The CDR3 loop reads CASRRTGSDQPQHF. The CDR3 coding sequence is TGTGCCAGCAGGAGGACAGGTTCCGATCAGCCCCAGCATTTT.

V usage is TRBV5-6 and J usage is TRBJ1-2; D not certain. This CDR3 comprises 15 residues. The V end lost 1 base, the J end lost 2 bases, and 12 bases lay between the germline ends. Germline assignment: CDR1 SGHDT and CDR2 YYEEEE. CDR3 sequence (DNA): TGTGCCAGCAGCTTGCGGGGTGCTGCCAACTATGGCTACACCTTC. Amino acids: CASSLRGAANYGYTF.

This clone was detected only once. The chain is built from TRBV2 and TRBJ1-4, with D perhaps TRBD1 (5 bases). CDR1 is SNHLY, CDR2 FYNNEI, per germline. The CDR3 is made up of 13 amino acids. Trimming left V 8 bases short and J 5 bases short, with 12 bases between. This CDR3 is CASQTEGNEKLFF. CDR3 nucleotides: TGTGCCAGCCAGACAGAGGGCAATGAAAAACTGTTTTTT.

The chain links TRBV29-1 to TRBJ1-1; D uncertain. Germline lookup yields CDR1 SQVTM and CDR2 ANQGSEA. Trimming left V 7 bases short and J 5 bases short, with 14 bases between. The length of the CDR3 is 12 residues. The CDR3 DNA reads as TGCAGCGGGGTTCCGAGCAGTACTGAAGCTTTCTTT. This translates into CSGVPSSTEAFF.

The chain employs TRBV15 and TRBJ2-5; either TRBD1 or TRBD2 may fit D (5 bases each). The V and J ends lost 1 base and 5 bases respectively, with 8 bases between them. Germline V gives CDR1 LNHNV, CDR2 YYDKDF (reference sequence). The CDR3 totals 13 residues. Here the CDR3 reads CATSRGRDETQYF. The CDR3 coding sequence is TGTGCCACCAGCAGAGGACGGGACGAGACCCAGTACTTC.